This TCR beta chain was sequenced for a study of OX40 agonist ivuxolimab in advanced cancers. Turning to the study itself: The dose-escalation cohort was roughly 84% male, with a mean age of around 54 years, ranging about 20 to 85.

The data were produced by immunoSEQ multiplex PCR, yet TCRdb's version contains in-frame clones alone and is incomplete. Counted here are approximately 74,000 clones, over 75% occurring once; the ten biggest clones make up around 0.51%. This CDR3 has 16 amino acids. Germline V gives CDR1 LNHDA, CDR2 SQIVND (reference sequence). V dropped 3 bases and J dropped 4; count of bases not matched to a gene: 7. Sequenced here: CD4+ or CD8+ T cells sorted from blood, sampled in a trial of the OX40 agonist ivuxolimab. This sequence was found in an adult with an advanced solid tumor such as melanoma, head and neck, liver or kidney cancer. The chain carries TRBV19 and TRBJ1-5; 9 bases are a match to TRBD1. CDR3 in amino acids: CASSIFSGQGNQPQHF. The CDR3 nucleotides read TGTGCCAGTAGTATCTTTTCGGGACAGGGTAATCAGCCCCAGCATTTT.